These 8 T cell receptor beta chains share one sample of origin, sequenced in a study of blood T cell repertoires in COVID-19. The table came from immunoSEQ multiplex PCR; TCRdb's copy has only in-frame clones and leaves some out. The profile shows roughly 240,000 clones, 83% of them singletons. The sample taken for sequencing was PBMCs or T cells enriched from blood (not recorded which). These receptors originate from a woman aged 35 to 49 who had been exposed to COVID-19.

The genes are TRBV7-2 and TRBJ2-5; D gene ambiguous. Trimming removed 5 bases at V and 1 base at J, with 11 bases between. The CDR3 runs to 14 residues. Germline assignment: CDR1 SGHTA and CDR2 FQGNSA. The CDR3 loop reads CASSLKARQETQYF. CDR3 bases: TGTGCCAGCAGCCTTAAAGCTCGCCAAGAGACCCAGTACTTC.

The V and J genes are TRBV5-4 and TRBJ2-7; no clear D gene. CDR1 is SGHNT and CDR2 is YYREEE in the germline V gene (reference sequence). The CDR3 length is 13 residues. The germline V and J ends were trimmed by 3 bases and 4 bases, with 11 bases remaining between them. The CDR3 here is CASSSDGYYEQYF. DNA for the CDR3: TGTGCCAGCAGCTCAGACGGGTATTACGAGCAGTACTTC.

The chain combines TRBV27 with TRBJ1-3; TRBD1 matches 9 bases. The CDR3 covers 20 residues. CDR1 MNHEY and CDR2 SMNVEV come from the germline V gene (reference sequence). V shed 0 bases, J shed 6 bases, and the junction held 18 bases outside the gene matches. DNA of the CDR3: TGTGCCAGCAGTTTATCCCCCCCGGGACAGGGCGCCCTTCGGGAAAACACCATATATTTT. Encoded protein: CASSLSPPGQGALRENTIYF.

DNA for the CDR3: TGTGCCAGCAGTTTGGTTAGTGGAGAGACCCAGTACTTC. Translation gives CASSLVSGETQYF. V gene TRBV12-3 or TRBV12-4 combines with J gene TRBJ2-5, with unresolved D. Trimming stripped 3 bases from V and 4 bases from J, with 9 bases between. The CDR3 runs to 13 residues.

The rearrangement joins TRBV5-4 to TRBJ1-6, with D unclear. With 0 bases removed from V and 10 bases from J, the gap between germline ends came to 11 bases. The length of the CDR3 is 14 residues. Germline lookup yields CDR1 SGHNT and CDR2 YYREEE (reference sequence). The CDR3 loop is CASSLDTGRSPLHF. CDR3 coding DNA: TGTGCCAGCAGCTTGGACACGGGGAGGTCACCCCTCCACTTT.

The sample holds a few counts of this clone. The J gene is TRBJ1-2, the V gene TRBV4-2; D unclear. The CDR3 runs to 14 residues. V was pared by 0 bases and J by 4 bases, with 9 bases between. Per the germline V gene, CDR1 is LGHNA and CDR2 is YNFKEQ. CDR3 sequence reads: CASSQEGRFYGYTF. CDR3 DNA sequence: TGTGCCAGCAGCCAAGAGGGCAGGTTCTATGGCTACACCTTC.

CDR3 DNA: TGTGCCAGCAGCAATCGAGCGGGGGACACAGATACGCAGTATTTT. It translates to CASSNRAGDTDTQYF. The chain recombines TRBV9 with TRBJ2-3; 8 positions match TRBD2. This CDR3 spans 15 amino acids. CDR1 is SGDLS and CDR2 is YYNGEE in the germline V gene. V lost 4 bases and J lost 2; bases outside the gene matches: 6.

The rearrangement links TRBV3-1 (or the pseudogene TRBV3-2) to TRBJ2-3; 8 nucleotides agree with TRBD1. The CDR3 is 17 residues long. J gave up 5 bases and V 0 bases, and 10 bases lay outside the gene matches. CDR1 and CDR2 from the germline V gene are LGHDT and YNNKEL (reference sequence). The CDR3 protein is CASSQDWRQGAVDTQYF. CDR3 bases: TGTGCCAGCAGCCAAGATTGGAGGCAGGGGGCCGTAGATACGCAGTATTTT.